This T cell receptor (beta chain) came from a study of STAT5B mutations in CD4+ large granular lymphocyte leukemia. As for this clone: Antigen: not known.

V lost 2 bases and J lost 12, with 19 bases in between. CDR3 length: 13 amino acids. Germline-derived CDR1 and CDR2 are GTSNPN and SVGIG (reference sequence). Study-level results: Patient CD4-sorted repertoires looked more clonal than healthy CD4+ repertoires, even without putative leukemic clones. TRBV06-family usage was enriched in top patient clones (8/27) versus controls (2/35). Main leukemic clonotypes were patient-specific, but 20% to 25% appeared at low frequency elsewhere.

Buffy coats from healthy blood donors served as controls. The data were produced by immunoSEQ multiplex PCR, yet TCRdb's version contains in-frame clones alone and is incomplete. Found here are nearly 35,000 clones, under 80% of them singletons; the top ten hold approximately 2.2%. V and J are TRBV30 and TRBJ2-5, with TRBD2 as a possible D gene (7 bases). Input material: CD4+ T cells from blood buffy coats. This TCR came from a human donor in good health. This CDR3 is CAWSTAALGGEYF. The DNA for the CDR3 is TGTGCCTGGAGTACAGCGGCCTTAGGGGGGGAGTACTTC.